Each of the 29 T cell receptor beta chains below was sequenced from the same sample in a study of blood T cell repertoires in COVID-19. Using immunoSEQ multiplex PCR, the repertoire was profiled, and TCRdb retains in-frame clones only, with some absent. The sample has tens of thousands of clones, about 80% seen once. Sequencing input: peripheral blood. The receptor source for this set is a human donor in a cohort sampled during active COVID-19.

This clone was seen only a few times. This chain uses TRBV19 with TRBJ1-5; D not resolved. The V gene's germline CDR1 is LNHDA and CDR2 SQIVND (reference sequence). With 3 bases removed from V and 1 base from J, the gap between germline ends came to 16 bases. This CDR3 has 17 residues. CDR3 sequence reads: CASSISRQRRSNQPQHF. Written as DNA, the CDR3 is TGTGCCAGTAGTATCTCTAGGCAAAGGCGAAGCAATCAGCCCCAGCATTTT.

The gene calls are TRBV10-1 and TRBJ2-3; D perhaps matches TRBD1 (5 bases). Germline V gene lookup returns CDR1 WNHNN and CDR2 SYGVQD (reference sequence). This CDR3 region has 15 residues. Trimming shortened V by 3 bases and J by 1 base, and 11 bases separated the two germline ends. The CDR3 reads CASSDRQGGTDTQYF. In DNA, the CDR3 is TGCGCCAGCAGTGATCGGCAGGGCGGCACAGATACGCAGTATTTT.

This chain connects TRBV9 to TRBJ2-1; 7 positions agree with TRBD2. Germline V gives CDR1 SGDLS, CDR2 YYNGEE. The CDR3 covers 18 residues. V shed 0 bases and J 0 bases; nucleotides not matched to a gene: 9. This CDR3 is CASSVGGGGGSSYNEQFF. CDR3 sequence (DNA): TGTGCCAGCAGCGTAGGGGGAGGCGGGGGTAGCTCCTACAATGAGCAGTTCTTC.

V is TRBV3-1 (or the pseudogene TRBV3-2) and J is TRBJ2-1; TRBD2 aligns across 8 bases. The CDR3 runs 15 residues. Germline CDR1 LGHDT, CDR2 YNNKEL (reference sequence). With V trimmed by 6 bases and J by 6 bases, 10 bases remained unmatched. CDR3: CASRHSGVSGNEQFF. Here the CDR3 DNA reads TGTGCCAGCAGGCATAGCGGGGTCTCGGGCAATGAGCAGTTCTTC.

The chain links TRBV5-1 to TRBJ2-1, with 11 bases aligning to TRBD2. Looked up from germline, CDR1 is SGHRS and CDR2 is YFSETQ. CDR3 length: 16 amino acids. J lost 2 bases, V lost 4 bases, and 5 bases had no gene match. Here the CDR3 DNA reads TGCGCCAGCAGCCCTCCGGGACTAGCGGCCTACAATGAGCAGTTCTTC. Translation gives CASSPPGLAAYNEQFF.

This clone has at least ten counts. The chain combines TRBV28 with TRBJ1-5, with 7 bases fitting TRBD1. V lost 4 bases to trimming and J lost 4 bases; unmatched junction nucleotides: 13. The V gene's germline CDR1 is MDHEN and CDR2 SYDVKM. CDR3 length: 17 amino acids. The CDR3, as DNA: TGTGCCAGCAGTTCCTCGACGACAGGGAGATCTAATCAGCCCCAGCATTTT. This codes for CASSSSTTGRSNQPQHF.

The rearrangement links TRBV13 to TRBJ2-7; D is possibly TRBD2 (5 bases). The V gene lost 7 bases and the J gene lost 5 bases, with 12 bases spanning the gap. The germline CDR1 and CDR2 sequences are PRHDT and FYEKMQ (reference sequence). The CDR3 spans 12 residues. CDR3 region: CASKGGLDEQYF. The CDR3 DNA reads TGTGCCAGCAAGGGCGGGCTCGACGAGCAGTACTTC.

Only one count was recorded for this clone. CDR3 residues: CASRDRPGLVPDTQYF. CDR3 DNA: TGTGCCAGTAGAGACAGGCCGGGACTAGTTCCAGATACGCAGTATTTT. The chain combines TRBV19 with TRBJ2-3; 8 bases line up with TRBD2. Per germline, CDR1 LNHDA and CDR2 SQIVND (reference sequence). This CDR3 has 16 residues. The junction had 12 bases not matched to a gene; V was cut back by 6 bases and J by 4 bases.

The rearrangement joins TRBV19 to TRBJ1-2; 9 bases fit TRBD1. Per germline, CDR1 LNHDA and CDR2 SQIVND (reference sequence). After removal of 4 bases from V and 0 bases from J, the junction contained 3 bases not matched to a gene. The CDR3 contains 15 residues. Here the CDR3 DNA reads TGTGCCAGTAGTACAAGACAGGGGGCTAACTATGGCTACACCTTC. Translating gives CASSTRQGANYGYTF.

The rearrangement links TRBV6-5 to TRBJ1-1, with D maybe TRBD1 (6 bases). Trimming shortened V by 5 bases and J by 2 bases, and 12 bases separated the two germline ends. Germline CDR1 and CDR2: MNHEY and SVGAGI. This CDR3 is built from 14 residues. CDR3 sequence: CASSLGTLNTEAFF. The DNA for the CDR3 is TGTGCCAGCAGTCTCGGGACACTTAACACTGAAGCTTTCTTT.

The chain combines TRBV3-1 (or the pseudogene TRBV3-2) with TRBJ1-1, with D perhaps TRBD1 (6 bases). Germline-derived CDR1 and CDR2 are LGHDT and YNNKEL (reference sequence). This CDR3 is built from 15 residues. V lost 6 bases and J 2 bases, leaving 16 bases between the germline ends. CDR3 nucleotide sequence: TGTGCCAGCAGTTACAGGGTTGGGTCCAACACTGAAGCTTTCTTT. Translated: CASSYRVGSNTEAFF.

V gene TRBV15 combines with J gene TRBJ2-3; 11 nucleotides line up with TRBD2. The junction had 5 bases not matched to a gene; V was cut back by 0 bases and J by 3 bases. Germline CDR1 is LNHNV and CDR2 is YYDKDF (reference sequence). This CDR3 is built from 17 residues. CDR3 residues: CATSREGTSGTTDTQYF. The DNA for the CDR3 is TGTGCCACCAGCAGAGAAGGGACTAGCGGAACTACAGATACGCAGTATTTT.

The gene calls are TRBV18 and TRBJ2-1; D unresolved. There are 12 residues in the CDR3. V was cut by 6 bases and J by 11 bases, with 14 bases left in between. Looked up from germline, CDR1 is KGHSH and CDR2 is LQKENI. This chain's CDR3 is CASSHEEDQQFF. CDR3 nucleotide sequence: TGTGCCAGCTCCCACGAGGAAGACCAGCAGTTCTTC.

The chain recombines TRBV2 with TRBJ2-3; 8 positions match TRBD2. The trim removed 4 bases at V and 2 bases at J, leaving 5 bases unmatched. The germline CDR1 and CDR2 sequences are SNHLY and FYNNEI. This CDR3 is built from 15 residues. CDR3 nucleotides: TGTGCCAGCAGTGTGGCTAGCGGGTACACAGATACGCAGTATTTT. Translation: CASSVASGYTDTQYF.

This clone was counted a few times. The chain recombines TRBV5-1 with TRBJ2-1; 9 bases map to TRBD2. Germline lookup yields CDR1 SGHRS and CDR2 YFSETQ. V trimming: 0 bases; J trimming: 8 bases; junction bases outside the gene matches: 9. This CDR3 has 16 residues. The CDR3 loop is CASSLGGGRAADEQFF. The CDR3 DNA reads TGCGCCAGCAGCTTGGGAGGCGGGAGGGCCGCCGATGAGCAGTTCTTC.

This clone was seen a single time. The chain is built from TRBV2 and TRBJ1-1; 9 bases map to TRBD1. The CDR3 has 15 residues. V shed 6 bases and J 4 bases; nucleotides not matched to a gene: 9. From germline, CDR1 is SNHLY and CDR2 FYNNEI. CDR3 sequence reads: CASRSEGQGGTEAFF. The CDR3 DNA follows: TGTGCCAGCAGGTCCGAGGGACAGGGAGGCACTGAAGCTTTCTTT. Full variable domain (missing parts from reference TRBV2 and TRBJ1-1): EPEVTQTPSHQVTQMGQEVILRCVPISNHLYFYWYRQILGQKVEFLVSFYNNEISEKSEIFDDQFSVERPDGSNFTLKIRSTKLEDSAMYFCASRSEGQGGTEAFFGQGTRLTVV.

This chain's CDR3 is CASSLDWQGNTEAFF. The DNA of the CDR3 is TGTGCCAGCAGCTTAGATTGGCAGGGGAACACTGAAGCTTTCTTT. V and J are TRBV11-2 and TRBJ1-1; D possibly corresponds to TRBD1 (5 bases). This CDR3 is built from 15 residues. V gave up 0 bases and J gave up 1 base, with 9 bases separating them. The germline V gene encodes CDR1 SGHAT and CDR2 FQNNGV.

This clone occurred a few times. The chain has TRBV27 and TRBJ2-1; unclear D gene. Germline CDR1 is MNHEY and CDR2 is SMNVEV (reference sequence). Deletions cut 6 bases from V and 6 bases from J, with 12 bases between. The CDR3 length is 13 residues. CDR3 sequence (DNA): TGTGCCAGCAGCACCCGTGGCGGCAATGAGCAGTTCTTC. It specifies CASSTRGGNEQFF.

The chain links TRBV20-1 to TRBJ2-3; no reliable D call. Trimming cost V 3 bases and J 0 bases, with 7 bases left between them. Germline values: CDR1 DFQATT, CDR2 SNEGSKA (reference sequence). CDR3 length equals 13 residues. As DNA, the CDR3 is TGCAGTGCTAGTTCCGTCAGCACAGATACGCAGTATTTT. It specifies CSASSVSTDTQYF.

The chain combines TRBV25-1 with TRBJ2-3; D call uncertain. V lost 4 bases and J lost 3, with 11 bases in between. This CDR3 region has 14 residues. Germline V gene data show CDR1 as MGHDK and CDR2 as SYGVNS. The chain's CDR3 is CASSAPRSTDTQYF. CDR3 DNA: TGTGCCAGCAGTGCTCCGAGGAGTACAGATACGCAGTATTTT. The full variable domain, completed using reference TRBV25-1 and TRBJ2-3, is EADIYQTPRYLVIGTGKKITLECSQTMGHDKMYWYQQDPGMELHLIHYSYGVNSTEKGDLSSESTVSRIRTEHFPLTLESARPSHTSQYLCASSAPRSTDTQYFGPGTRLTVL.

This chain connects TRBV10-1 to TRBJ1-2; 9 bases are shared with TRBD1. J lost 8 bases, V lost 4 bases, and 5 bases had no gene match. The germline V gene encodes CDR1 WNHNN and CDR2 SYGVQD (reference sequence). The CDR3 is made up of 13 amino acids. Here the CDR3 reads CASSGSGTGGYTF. The CDR3 DNA sequence: TGCGCCAGCAGTGGCTCGGGGACAGGGGGCTACACCTTC.

The chain joins TRBV6-5 to TRBJ1-3, with a tentative D call TRBD1 (5 bases). CDR1 is MNHEY and CDR2 is SVGAGI in the germline V gene. This CDR3 has 15 residues. Trimming took off 6 bases at V and 2 bases at J, with 14 bases between the two ends. CDR3 in amino acids: CASSMKGQAGNTIYF. The CDR3 nucleotides read TGTGCCAGCAGCATGAAGGGGCAGGCTGGAAACACCATATATTTT.

The gene calls are TRBV20-1 and TRBJ2-5; D is unresolved. V lost 3 bases and J 2 bases, leaving 10 bases between the germline ends. Germline CDR1 is DFQATT and CDR2 is SNEGSKA (reference sequence). CDR3 length: 13 residues. The CDR3 region has the DNA TGCAGTGCTAGTTTCCAGCGACAAGAGACCCAGTACTTC. Translating gives CSASFQRQETQYF.

The chain employs TRBV27 and TRBJ2-3; D is uncertain. The CDR3 consists of 14 residues. Trimming took off 6 bases at V and 2 bases at J, with 12 bases between the two ends. Germline assignment: CDR1 MNHEY and CDR2 SMNVEV (reference sequence). The CDR3: CASSPGLHTDTQYF. Here the CDR3 DNA reads TGTGCCAGCAGCCCTGGGCTACACACAGATACGCAGTATTTT.

The gene calls are TRBV18 and TRBJ2-1, with D hard to call. Deletions cut 5 bases from V and 12 bases from J, with 14 bases between. This CDR3 has 12 amino acids. Looked up from germline, CDR1 is KGHSH and CDR2 is LQKENI. CDR3 DNA sequence: TGTGCCAGCTCAACACGGGCGATGGGGCAGTTCTTC. Its protein is CASSTRAMGQFF.

The chain employs TRBV18 and TRBJ2-7; weak D call: TRBD2 (7 bases). Germline values: CDR1 KGHSH, CDR2 LQKENI. Trimming pared 3 bases from V and 5 bases from J, leaving 11 bases between. This CDR3 has 13 residues. CDR3 bases: TGTGCCAGCTCACCGTCGGGGGGCCACGAGCAGTACTTC. It translates to CASSPSGGHEQYF. The full variable domain, rest sourced from reference TRBV18 and TRBJ2-7, is NAGVMQNPRHLVRRRGQEARLRCSPMKGHSHVYWYRQLPEEGLKFMVYLQKENIIDESGMPKERFSAEFPKEGPSILRIQQVVRGDSAAYFCASSPSGGHEQYFGPGTRLTVT.

This chain connects TRBV11-2 to TRBJ2-5; 8 bases match TRBD2. The CDR3 contains 15 residues. V was pared by 5 bases and J by 5 bases, with 10 bases of the junction left unmatched. Germline CDR1 and CDR2: SGHAT and FQNNGV. CDR3 DNA sequence: TGTGCCAGCAGCCCCCAAATTAGCGGGACGGAGACCCAGTACTTC. Translating it yields CASSPQISGTETQYF.

The rearrangement links TRBV9 to TRBJ2-1, with a tentative D call TRBD1 (5 bases). CDR1 is SGDLS, CDR2 YYNGEE, per germline. This CDR3 contains 14 residues. Trimming took 0 bases from V and 4 from J, leaving 8 bases between them. The CDR3 region has the DNA TGTGCCAGCAGCGTAGAAGGGGTATACAATGAGCAGTTCTTC. Its translation: CASSVEGVYNEQFF.

This clone was counted a few times. This chain connects TRBV5-5 to TRBJ1-1, with D possibly matching TRBD1 (6 bases). The CDR3 runs to 16 residues. The germline V and J ends were trimmed by 0 bases and 6 bases, with 18 bases remaining between them. CDR1 SGHKS and CDR2 YYEKEE come from the germline V gene (reference sequence). The CDR3 DNA reads as TGTGCCAGCAGCTTGGGTCAGGGGAACGCCGGCGCTGAAGCTTTCTTT. This sequence encodes CASSLGQGNAGAEAFF.